The clone carrying this T cell receptor (beta chain) was seen a handful of times. CDR3 size: 15 residues. With 5 bases clipped from V and 2 bases from J, the junction kept 2 bases outside the gene matches. The germline V gene has CDR1 PRHDT and CDR2 FYEKMQ (reference sequence). The data were taken from a study of identical twins. TCRdb reanalysed the 5' RACE reads using MiXCR and keeps one entry per CDR3 protein. Among 200,000 to 250,000 distinct CDR3 sequences, 7.5% were seen once, and the ten largest hold 5.4%. The data also belong to a second study, concerning yellow fever vaccine responses in identical twins.

This chain uses TRBV13 with TRBJ2-6, with 8 bases lining up with TRBD1. Material for sequencing was CD8+ T cells sorted from blood. The TCR was taken from a woman younger than 30 in good health. CDR3 loop: CASSPDRAGANVLTF. The CDR3 DNA reads TGTGCCAGCAGCCCGGACAGGGCTGGGGCCAACGTCCTGACTTTC.